The 26 T cell receptor beta chains listed next were all sequenced from one sample in a study of blood T cell repertoires in COVID-19. Some clones are missing from TCRdb's copy, which holds only in-frame ones; the method was immunoSEQ multiplex PCR. Among about 170,000 clones listed, about nine tenths were seen once. The sequenced sample was peripheral blood. The receptors stem from a woman aged 45-65 years with acute or convalescent COVID-19.

The J gene is TRBJ2-7, the V gene TRBV11-3; weak D call: TRBD1 (5 bases). This CDR3 region has 14 residues. Deletions cut 1 base from V and 6 bases from J, with 13 bases between. From germline, CDR1 is SGHNT and CDR2 YENEEA. CDR3 region: CASSLVKWQGEQYF. Here the CDR3 DNA reads TGTGCCAGCAGCTTAGTCAAGTGGCAGGGCGAGCAGTACTTC.

The V call is TRBV10-3, the J call TRBJ1-1; D might be TRBD1 (5 bases). Germline V CDR1 and CDR2: ENHRY, SYGVKD. Trimming removed 6 bases at V and 4 bases at J, with 12 bases between. The CDR3 is 13 residues long. The DNA for the CDR3 is TGTGCCATCAGGGGGGGTAGCGGCACTGAAGCTTTCTTT. Translation gives CAIRGGSGTEAFF.

The chain recombines TRBV6-6 with TRBJ1-1; D is unresolved. Germline V gives CDR1 MNHNY, CDR2 SVGAGI (reference sequence). Deletions cut 6 bases from V and 1 base from J, with 6 bases between. The CDR3 extends over 12 amino acids. In DNA, the CDR3 is TGTGCCAGCAGAGCGGGGAACACTGAAGCTTTCTTT. This gives the protein CASRAGNTEAFF.

V usage is TRBV9 and J usage is TRBJ2-3; D is possibly TRBD2 (5 bases). V lost 0 bases and J 2 bases, leaving 10 bases between the germline ends. There are 15 residues in the CDR3. Germline values: CDR1 SGDLS, CDR2 YYNGEE. The CDR3 sequence is CASSVATGNTDTQYF. The CDR3 DNA is TGTGCCAGCAGCGTAGCTACCGGGAACACAGATACGCAGTATTTT.

This chain connects TRBV30 to TRBJ1-5; D may be TRBD1 (5 bases). The germline V and J ends were trimmed by 0 bases and 9 bases, with 15 bases remaining between them. The CDR3 is 14 residues long. The germline V gene encodes CDR1 GTSNPN and CDR2 SVGIG (reference sequence). The CDR3 sequence: CAWSVLAGGAPQHF. In DNA form, the CDR3 reads TGTGCCTGGAGTGTACTGGCAGGAGGGGCGCCCCAGCATTTT.

The CDR3 nucleotides read TGTGCCAGCAGCCCCCGTGGGCCCCCTTCTTGGTACGAGAACACTGAAGCTTTCTTT. Its translation is CASSPRGPPSWYENTEAFF. This sequence joins TRBV9 and TRBJ1-1, with D uncertain. V lost 4 bases and J lost 1, with 26 bases in between. CDR1 and CDR2 (germline): SGDLS, YYNGEE. This CDR3 spans 19 amino acids.

V usage is TRBV5-1 and J usage is TRBJ1-2, with 10 nucleotides matching TRBD1. The germline V gene has CDR1 SGHRS and CDR2 YFSETQ. Trimming took 4 bases from V and 0 from J; bases not matched to a gene: 6. CDR3 length: 16 amino acids. Written as DNA, the CDR3 is TGCGCCAGCAGCCCGGGACAGGGGATCTCTAACTATGGCTACACCTTC. It specifies CASSPGQGISNYGYTF.

V gene TRBV28 combines with J gene TRBJ1-5; 7 nucleotides align to TRBD1. J gave up 2 bases and V 8 bases, and 9 bases lay outside the gene matches. CDR1 and CDR2 (germline): MDHEN, SYDVKM. The CDR3 totals 15 residues. This CDR3 reads CASRWDSLGNQPQHF. In nucleotides, the CDR3 is TGTGCCAGCCGTTGGGACAGTCTGGGCAATCAGCCCCAGCATTTT.

The DNA for the CDR3 is TGTGCCAGCAGTGCCCCGGGACTAGCGTATCCCTCCTACGAGCAGTACTTC. It encodes CASSAPGLAYPSYEQYF. The gene calls are TRBV6-1 and TRBJ2-7, with 10 bases fitting TRBD2. After removal of 4 bases from V and 0 bases from J, the junction contained 9 bases not matched to a gene. This CDR3 spans 17 amino acids. Germline CDR1 is MNHNS and CDR2 is SASEGT.

Turning to this clone: Other DNA sequences from this sample encode an identical CDR3 as well. The chain joins TRBV18 to TRBJ1-1; 7 bases agree with TRBD1. Germline V gene sequence: CDR1 KGHSH, CDR2 LQKENI. The CDR3 totals 14 residues. The junction had 1 base not matched to a gene; V was cut back by 3 bases and J by 0 bases. The CDR3: CASSPGQLNTEAFF. Written as DNA, the CDR3 is TGTGCCAGCTCACCGGGACAGCTGAACACTGAAGCTTTCTTT.

The gene calls are TRBV29-1 and TRBJ1-1; 7 bases agree with TRBD1. V was clipped by 8 bases and J by 5 bases; unmatched bases: 17. The CDR3 contains 15 residues. Germline V lookup: CDR1 SQVTM, CDR2 ANQGSEA. This CDR3 is CSSMGPQGGGTEAFF. DNA of the CDR3: TGCAGCTCTATGGGGCCCCAAGGGGGCGGAACTGAAGCTTTCTTT.

V is TRBV4-3 and J is TRBJ2-3; the D gene is possibly TRBD2 (5 bases). The CDR3 has 15 residues. Germline CDR1 and CDR2: LGHNA and YSLEER. The ends were cut back, 0 bases at V and 5 bases at J, with 12 bases in the middle. In DNA form, the CDR3 reads TGCGCCAGCAGCCAAGATCCTAGCTGGGGAGATACGCAGTATTTT. This encodes CASSQDPSWGDTQYF.

The V and J genes are TRBV4-3 and TRBJ1-1; D might be TRBD1 (6 bases). The CDR3 runs 14 residues. Trimming pared 1 base from V and 5 bases from J, leaving 11 bases between. Germline lookup yields CDR1 LGHNA and CDR2 YSLEER. Here the CDR3 reads CASSQVGGQTEAFF. CDR3 coding DNA: TGCGCCAGCAGCCAAGTCGGGGGGCAGACTGAAGCTTTCTTT.

The genes are TRBV14 and TRBJ2-5, with TRBD2 matching over 9 bases. The CDR3 is 16 residues long. The germline CDR1 and CDR2 sequences are SGHDN and FVKESK. The V and J ends lost 3 bases and 9 bases, in that order; junction bases with no gene match: 14. The CDR3 DNA reads as TGTGCCAGCAGCCACGCTACCCCGGGACTAGCAACGTCCCAGTACTTC. This encodes CASSHATPGLATSQYF.

The gene calls are TRBV7-9 and TRBJ1-3; possible D gene TRBD1, 5 bases. The CDR3 length is 16 residues. V shed 4 bases and J shed 0 bases, with 13 bases lying between them. The germline V gene encodes CDR1 SEHNR and CDR2 FQNEAQ (reference sequence). The CDR3 loop is CASSSPNRPSGNTIYF. CDR3 coding DNA: TGTGCCAGCAGCTCCCCCAACAGGCCCTCTGGAAACACCATATATTTT.

Here the CDR3 reads CASSQEPGRENSPLHF. The CDR3 bases are TGCGCCAGCAGCCAAGAACCGGGACGGGAGAATTCACCCCTCCACTTT. The genes are TRBV4-1 and TRBJ1-6; weak D call: TRBD1 (5 bases). The CDR3 has 16 amino acids. The V gene's germline CDR1 is MGHRA and CDR2 YSYEKL. Deletions cut 0 bases from V and 7 bases from J, with 13 bases between.

The chain uses TRBV7-3 and TRBJ2-7, with 7 bases that match TRBD2. This CDR3 has 15 amino acids. Trimming removed 5 bases from V and 0 bases from J; junction bases left unmatched: 7. Germline V gives CDR1 SGHTA, CDR2 FQGTGA. CDR3 loop: CASSQGPGGSYEQYF. The CDR3 coding sequence is TGTGCCAGCAGCCAGGGCCCGGGGGGCTCCTACGAGCAGTACTTC. Variable domain in full (rest from reference TRBV7-3 and TRBJ2-7): GAGVSQTPSNKVTEKGKYVELRCDPISGHTALYWYRQSLGQGPEFLIYFQGTGAADDSGLPNDRFFAVRPEGSVSTLKIQRTERGDSAVYLCASSQGPGGSYEQYFGPGTRLTVT.

The gene calls are TRBV3-1 (or the pseudogene TRBV3-2) and TRBJ1-6; 7 bases match TRBD1. The CDR3 consists of 16 residues. Trimming at V came to 5 bases and at J to 7 bases, leaving 11 bases not matched to a gene. CDR1 and CDR2 (germline): LGHDT, YNNKEL (reference sequence). The CDR3 here is CASSRDSRVVNSPLHF. Here the CDR3 DNA reads TGTGCCAGCAGCAGGGACAGCAGGGTGGTAAATTCACCCCTCCACTTT.

The sample holds one count of this clone. The rearrangement uses TRBV9 and TRBJ2-5; possibly TRBD2 for D (7 bases). Trimming shortened V by 0 bases and J by 1 base, and 25 bases separated the two germline ends. This CDR3 has 20 amino acids. Germline lookup yields CDR1 SGDLS and CDR2 YYNGEE. The CDR3 DNA is TGTGCCAGCAGCGTAGCTACCCCGGGATCATCGGGGGGCCCCCAAGAGACCCAGTACTTC. This gives the protein CASSVATPGSSGGPQETQYF.

This clone has only a few counts. The rearrangement joins TRBV14 to TRBJ1-2; D gene unclear. Trimming took 1 base from V and 8 from J, leaving 14 bases between them. The CDR3 covers 14 residues. Germline V gene sequence: CDR1 SGHDN, CDR2 FVKESK. As DNA, the CDR3 is TGTGCCAGCAGCCAAGGAGTTTACCGAGGAGGCTACACCTTC. Its translation: CASSQGVYRGGYTF.

This chain uses TRBV3-1 (or the pseudogene TRBV3-2) with TRBJ1-3; unclear D gene. V lost 0 bases and J lost 4, with 19 bases in between. The CDR3 contains 18 residues. Germline CDR1 LGHDT, CDR2 YNNKEL (reference sequence). The CDR3 loop is CASSQDTGFGVGGNTIYF. The CDR3 region has the DNA TGTGCCAGCAGCCAAGATACTGGCTTCGGGGTCGGAGGAAACACCATATATTTT.

This clone was picked up one time. The J gene is TRBJ1-2, the V gene TRBV6-5; D is perhaps TRBD1 (6 bases). Germline V gene lookup returns CDR1 MNHEY and CDR2 SVGAGI. V lost 6 bases to trimming and J lost 8 bases, with 16 bases between them. This CDR3 contains 13 residues. CDR3 nucleotides: TGTGCCAGCAGGGGGGCCGGTTTGCGGGGCTACACCTTC. This encodes CASRGAGLRGYTF.

The V and J genes are TRBV5-1 and TRBJ2-7, with TRBD1 matching over 10 bases. Germline V gene lookup returns CDR1 SGHRS and CDR2 YFSETQ. The trim removed 3 bases at V and 7 bases at J, leaving 22 bases unmatched. The CDR3 extends over 19 amino acids. The CDR3 nucleotides read TGCGCCAGCAGCTCGGATTGGGGACAGGGGTCCCGTTTAGGAGGGGAGCAGTACTTC. It yields the protein CASSSDWGQGSRLGGEQYF. Full variable domain (missing parts from reference TRBV5-1 and TRBJ2-7): KAGVTQTPRYLIKTRGQQVTLSCSPISGHRSVSWYQQTPGQGLQFLFEYFSETQRNKGNFPGRFSGRQFSNSRSEMNVSTLELGDSALYLCASSSDWGQGSRLGGEQYFGPGTRLTVT.

The genes are TRBV3-1 (or the pseudogene TRBV3-2) and TRBJ1-1; weak D call: TRBD1 (5 bases). Germline V lookup: CDR1 LGHDT, CDR2 YNNKEL (reference sequence). The CDR3 totals 12 residues. Deletions cut 3 bases from V and 7 bases from J, with 9 bases between. The CDR3 loop is CASSQSQDEAFF. The CDR3 DNA follows: TGTGCCAGCAGCCAGTCACAGGATGAAGCTTTCTTT.

J is TRBJ1-1 and V is TRBV5-1; a possible D gene is TRBD1 (5 bases). Germline V gives CDR1 SGHRS, CDR2 YFSETQ. V lost 0 bases, J lost 4 bases, and 16 bases lay in between. The CDR3 totals 16 residues. The DNA of the CDR3 is TGCGCCAGCAGCTTGGGGCAGGGTGGACGCGGCACTGAAGCTTTCTTT. Residues: CASSLGQGGRGTEAFF. The full variable domain, its missing parts supplied by reference TRBV5-1 and TRBJ1-1, is KAGVTQTPRYLIKTRGQQVTLSCSPISGHRSVSWYQQTPGQGLQFLFEYFSETQRNKGNFPGRFSGRQFSNSRSEMNVSTLELGDSALYLCASSLGQGGRGTEAFFGQGTRLTVV.

The rearrangement joins TRBV5-4 to TRBJ2-1; 10 positions match TRBD1. Trimming took 4 bases from V and 7 from J; bases not matched to a gene: 11. The germline V gene encodes CDR1 SGHNT and CDR2 YYREEE (reference sequence). The CDR3 is 16 amino acids. CDR3 loop: CASSPTTTGGWNEQFF. The CDR3 bases are TGTGCCAGCAGCCCAACTACGACAGGGGGCTGGAATGAGCAGTTCTTC.